This T cell receptor beta chain appears in the sequencing data of a study of early T cells in non-severe SARS-CoV-2 infection. Study context: Sequencing was performed on bulk RNA from unsorted whole blood, leaving chains unpaired.

The CDR3 contains 15 residues. V was clipped by 4 bases and J by 2 bases; unmatched bases: 2. Germline values: CDR1 MDHEN, CDR2 SYDVKM. This clonotype was counted ten times or more. Its antigen is not identified. Attached unique molecular identifiers marked individual cDNA molecules. TCRdb reanalysed the 5' RACE reads using MiXCR and keeps one entry per CDR3 protein. The top ten hold 6% to 7.5% of the sample, which has roughly 100,000 distinct CDR3 sequences, around 13% seen once. Study-wide findings and caveats: Matching results from VDJdb favored anti-spike CD8 responses, leaving private and CD4 specificities undetected.

Input material: whole blood. J is TRBJ1-5 and V is TRBV28; 10 nucleotides line up with TRBD1. The sequence came from an adult who was a healthcare worker with PCR-confirmed SARS-CoV-2 infection or an uninfected control (not recorded which). Here the CDR3 reads CASSSGQGGNQPQHF. DNA of the CDR3: TGTGCCAGCAGTTCAGGACAGGGGGGCAATCAGCCCCAGCATTTT.